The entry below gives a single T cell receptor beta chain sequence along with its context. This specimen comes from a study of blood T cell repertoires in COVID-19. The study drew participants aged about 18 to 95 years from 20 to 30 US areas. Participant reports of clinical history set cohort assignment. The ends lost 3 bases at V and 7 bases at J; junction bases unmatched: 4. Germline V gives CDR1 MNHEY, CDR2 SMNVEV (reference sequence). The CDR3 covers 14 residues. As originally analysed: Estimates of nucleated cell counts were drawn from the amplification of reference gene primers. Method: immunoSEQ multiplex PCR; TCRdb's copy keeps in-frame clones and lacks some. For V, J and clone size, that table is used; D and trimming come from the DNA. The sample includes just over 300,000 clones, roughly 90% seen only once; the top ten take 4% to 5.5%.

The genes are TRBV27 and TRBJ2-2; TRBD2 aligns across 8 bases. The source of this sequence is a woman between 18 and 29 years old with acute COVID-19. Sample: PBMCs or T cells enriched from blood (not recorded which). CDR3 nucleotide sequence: TGTGCCAGCAGTTTCGTGCTAGCGGGCGGGGAGCTGTTTTTT. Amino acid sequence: CASSFVLAGGELFF.